This record looks at one T cell receptor (beta chain) sequence and its context. No antigen is known for it. Trimming took off 4 bases at V and 5 bases at J, with 14 bases between the two ends. Germline loops: CDR1 SQVTM, CDR2 ANQGSEA. This CDR3 contains 13 residues. The entry originates in a study of T cell responses to AZD1222 COVID-19 vaccine. Findings and caveats of the study: Two doses of AZD1222 preceded a rise in Spike-specific TCR breadth and depth. Scientists sampled the repertoires only once the peak T cell response had passed.

Clones were read by immunoSEQ multiplex PCR, and TCRdb kept only the in-frame ones, dropping some. Here the sample spans around 150,000 clones, 85% to 90% being singletons. The clonotype was recovered from an adult who received the AZD1222 COVID-19 vaccine. Here the sequenced sample was peripheral blood, taken 28 days after the second AZD1222 dose. V and J are TRBV29-1 and TRBJ1-1; TRBD1 is a possible D gene (6 bases). The CDR3 region is CSVVGGGETEAFF. CDR3 nucleotides: TGCAGCGTTGTGGGGGGCGGTGAAACTGAAGCTTTCTTT.